What follows are 17 T cell receptor beta chains derived from one specimen sequenced in a study of T cells in localized non-small cell lung cancer. Assay: immunoSEQ multiplex PCR; the TCRdb copy retains only in-frame clones and omits some. Of under 65,000 clones listed, around 83% are singletons. Source: peripheral blood, taken before any cancer treatment. The receptors were sampled from a female donor over 55 with stage II squamous cell lung carcinoma.

The rearrangement joins TRBV5-5 to TRBJ2-3; possibly TRBD1 for D (6 bases). Germline V lookup: CDR1 SGHKS, CDR2 YYEKEE (reference sequence). Trimming cost V 3 bases and J 3 bases, with 14 bases left between them. The CDR3 has 15 amino acids. The CDR3 bases are TGTGCCAGCAGCTCCGTTACAACAGGGACAGATACGCAGTATTTT. Its protein product is CASSSVTTGTDTQYF.

The J gene is TRBJ2-7, the V gene TRBV27; D is tentatively TRBD1 or TRBD2 (5 bases each). Germline CDR1 is MNHEY and CDR2 is SMNVEV (reference sequence). The CDR3 contains 13 residues. V lost 2 bases and J 9 bases, leaving 14 bases between the germline ends. The CDR3 region has the DNA TGTGCCAGCAGTTTAACGGGACGGGACGGGCAGTACTTC. Translated: CASSLTGRDGQYF.

CDR3 protein: CASSVGGTQETQYF. DNA for the CDR3: TGCGCCAGCAGCGTGGGGGGGACCCAAGAGACCCAGTACTTC. The V and J genes are TRBV5-1 and TRBJ2-5, with TRBD2 matching over 7 bases. After removal of 4 bases from V and 1 base from J, the junction contained 4 bases not matched to a gene. The CDR3 consists of 14 residues. Germline-derived CDR1 and CDR2 are SGHRS and YFSETQ.

The V and J genes are TRBV19 and TRBJ1-2; no clear D gene. The CDR3 is made up of 13 amino acids. The germline CDR1 and CDR2 sequences are LNHDA and SQIVND (reference sequence). V lost 8 bases to trimming and J lost 0 bases, with 10 bases between them. The DNA for the CDR3 is TGTGCCAGTCACCGGCAGCCTAACTATGGCTACACCTTC. Translating gives CASHRQPNYGYTF.

V is TRBV9 and J is TRBJ2-1; D may be TRBD2 (5 bases). CDR3 length: 16 residues. Germline CDR1 SGDLS, CDR2 YYNGEE. Trimming left V 0 bases short and J 7 bases short, with 17 bases between. CDR3 in amino acids: CASSVVDSPGKNEQFF. In nucleotides, the CDR3 is TGTGCCAGCAGCGTAGTTGACTCACCCGGGAAGAATGAGCAGTTCTTC.

V and J are TRBV21-1 and TRBJ1-6; TRBD1 is taken as the D call from the table, unchecked against the DNA. TRBV21-1 is an annotated pseudogene. This CDR3 spans 10 amino acids. CDR3 bases: TGTGCCAGCAGCAAAGGAACAGGAAACTTT. Translating gives CASSKGTGNF.

This clone was recorded only once. For the CDR3, the DNA is TGTGCCATCGGGCAGAGTACCTACGAGCAGTACTTC. Translation gives CAIGQSTYEQYF. The V and J genes are TRBV10-3 and TRBJ2-5; D gene ambiguous. The J call may be wrong; the DNA end is better matched by TRBJ2-7. The CDR3 has 12 amino acids. Germline CDR1 ENHRY, CDR2 SYGVKD.

The chain recombines TRBV9 with TRBJ2-1, with 9 positions matching TRBD2. V lost 0 bases to trimming and J lost 8 bases; unmatched junction nucleotides: 12. Germline V gives CDR1 SGDLS, CDR2 YYNGEE. This CDR3 is built from 17 residues. The CDR3 loop is CASSVDEAGGPLDEQFF. The CDR3 nucleotides are TGTGCCAGCAGCGTAGATGAGGCGGGGGGGCCGCTGGATGAGCAGTTCTTC.

V usage is TRBV9 and J usage is TRBJ2-2; 8 bases fit TRBD2. This CDR3 region has 16 residues. Germline V gives CDR1 SGDLS, CDR2 YYNGEE. The junction had 6 bases not matched to a gene; V was cut back by 3 bases and J by 2 bases. This CDR3 is CASSDRAGANTGELFF. The CDR3 nucleotides read TGTGCCAGCAGCGATCGAGCGGGGGCTAACACCGGGGAGCTGTTTTTT.

The chain joins TRBV12-5 to TRBJ2-1; TRBD1 aligns across 7 bases. J lost 0 bases, V lost 0 bases, and 2 bases had no gene match. The CDR3 is 16 residues long. In germline, CDR1 is LGHNT, CDR2 FRNRAP. The chain's CDR3 is CASGLVGGSSYNEQFF. The CDR3 nucleotides are TGTGCTAGTGGTTTGGTAGGGGGCAGCTCCTACAATGAGCAGTTCTTC.

The chain uses TRBV5-1 and TRBJ1-1; 8 nucleotides align to TRBD1. Unmatched junction bases numbered 11, after V lost 0 bases and J lost 4 bases. From germline, CDR1 is SGHRS and CDR2 YFSETQ. The CDR3 contains 17 residues. The CDR3 DNA is TGCGCCAGCAGCTTGGGGATGATTCAGGGGGCCGGCACTGAAGCTTTCTTT. Translated: CASSLGMIQGAGTEAFF.

The chain has TRBV7-9 and TRBJ2-5; D is uncertain. This CDR3 has 13 residues. V was clipped by 4 bases and J by 1 base, with 7 bases between them. The germline V gene encodes CDR1 SEHNR and CDR2 FQNEAQ (reference sequence). CDR3 in amino acids: CASSSATQETQYF. The CDR3 DNA follows: TGTGCCAGCAGCTCAGCCACCCAAGAGACCCAGTACTTC. Full variable domain (rest looked up from reference TRBV7-9 and TRBJ2-5): DTGVSQNPRHKITKRGQNVTFRCDPISEHNRLYWYRQTLGQGPEFLTYFQNEAQLEKSRLLSDRFSAERPKGSFSTLEIQRTEQGDSAMYLCASSSATQETQYFGPGTRLLVL.

The chain carries TRBV2 and TRBJ2-1; tentative D call: TRBD1 (6 bases). Germline V CDR1 and CDR2: SNHLY, FYNNEI. This CDR3 comprises 14 residues. Trimming shortened V by 1 base and J by 2 bases, and 6 bases separated the two germline ends. The CDR3 DNA reads TGTGCCAGCAGTGAAGGGACAGCCTACAATGAGCAGTTCTTC. It translates to CASSEGTAYNEQFF. Full variable domain (rest looked up from reference TRBV2 and TRBJ2-1): EPEVTQTPSHQVTQMGQEVILRCVPISNHLYFYWYRQILGQKVEFLVSFYNNEISEKSEIFDDQFSVERPDGSNFTLKIRSTKLEDSAMYFCASSEGTAYNEQFFGPGTRLTVL.

V usage is TRBV18 and J usage is TRBJ1-1; 12 bases are shared with TRBD1. The germline V gene has CDR1 KGHSH and CDR2 LQKENI. This CDR3 has 15 residues. The J segment lost 4 bases and the V segment lost 3 bases, leaving 3 bases of the junction unmatched. This CDR3 reads CASSPWDRGPTEAFF. The CDR3 DNA follows: TGTGCCAGCTCACCCTGGGACAGGGGGCCCACTGAAGCTTTCTTT.

The chain links TRBV5-1 to TRBJ1-6; no definite D call. V lost 2 bases to trimming and J lost 7 bases, with 10 bases between them. The CDR3 contains 14 residues. The germline CDR1 and CDR2 sequences are SGHRS and YFSETQ. CDR3 sequence: CASSLSAQNSPLHF. CDR3 in DNA: TGCGCCAGCAGCTTAAGTGCCCAAAATTCACCCCTCCACTTT.

With regard to this clone: The same CDR3 also results from other DNA sequences found in this sample. V is TRBV6-6 and J is TRBJ1-1; no reliable D call. The V and J ends lost 7 bases and 4 bases respectively, with 10 bases between them. CDR3 size: 12 residues. Germline CDR1 MNHNY, CDR2 SVGAGI (reference sequence). The CDR3 nucleotides are TGTGCCAGCACGCCTGGAGGCACTGAAGCTTTCTTT. It yields the protein CASTPGGTEAFF.

The V gene is TRBV29-1, the J gene TRBJ1-1; 7 nucleotides align to TRBD1. CDR1 and CDR2 (germline): SQVTM, ANQGSEA. There are 14 residues in the CDR3. The ends lost 7 bases at V and 0 bases at J; junction bases unmatched: 8. CDR3 sequence: CSGWDRTMNTEAFF. The CDR3 DNA follows: TGCAGCGGGTGGGACAGAACGATGAACACTGAAGCTTTCTTT.